The T cell receptor beta chain under discussion was sequenced for a study of CD8 T cells in Susac syndrome. The RNA input was roughly 0.45 to 1 ug, and it was reverse transcribed with random hexamers. The CDR3 of TCR beta was amplified by immunoSEQ multiplex PCR across 54 Vbeta and 13 Jbeta. TCRdb reprocessed the immunoSEQ multiplex PCR reads with MiXCR, giving one entry per CDR3 protein. The table has some 80,000 distinct CDR3 sequences, 94% seen once. Matching for age and sex applied to the controls, who were healthy donors. The V gene's germline CDR1 is LNHDA and CDR2 SQIVND (reference sequence). This CDR3 comprises 14 residues. J gave up 3 bases and V 9 bases, and 8 bases lay outside the gene matches.

The sample was CD8+ T cells from PBMCs. This receptor was taken from a human donor in good health. The chain employs TRBV19 and TRBJ2-7; 10 nucleotides agree with TRBD2. In nucleotides, the CDR3 is TGTGCCAGCTCCGGGACTAGCGAGGACTACGAGCAGTACGTC. Residues: CASSGTSEDYEQYV.